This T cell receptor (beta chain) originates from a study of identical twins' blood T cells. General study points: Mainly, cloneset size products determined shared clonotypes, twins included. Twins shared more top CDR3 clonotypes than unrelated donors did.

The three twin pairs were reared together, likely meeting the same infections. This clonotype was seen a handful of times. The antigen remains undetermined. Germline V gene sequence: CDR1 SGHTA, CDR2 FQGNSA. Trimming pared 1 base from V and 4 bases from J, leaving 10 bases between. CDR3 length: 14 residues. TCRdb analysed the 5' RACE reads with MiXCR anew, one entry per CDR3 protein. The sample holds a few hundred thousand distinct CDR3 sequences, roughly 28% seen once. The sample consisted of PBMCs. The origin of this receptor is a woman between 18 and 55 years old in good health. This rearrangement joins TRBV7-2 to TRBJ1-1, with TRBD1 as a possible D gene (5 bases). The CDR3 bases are TGTGCCAGCAGCTTAGTGGTTGGGACCACTGAAGCTTTCTTT. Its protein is CASSLVVGTTEAFF.